Below are 23 T cell receptor beta chains sequenced from a single sample in a study of a mutant IDH1 vaccine in newly diagnosed glioma. These receptors' antigens are unknown. Profiled with immunoSEQ multiplex PCR; TCRdb holds only in-frame clones, not every one. Among roughly 50,000 clones listed, 84% were seen once. Time point noted: week 35, safety follow-up. A single vaccine dose contained 300 ug of mutant IDH1 20-mer peptide, and topical imiquimod was used with it. The sequences come from PBMCs, collected from a glioma patient whose treatment included an IDH1 peptide vaccine. These receptors were obtained from a woman between 18 and 30 years old with glioma.

In its sample, this clone was seen a few times. The chain links TRBV27 to TRBJ1-1, with 8 bases identical to TRBD1. The ends lost 7 bases at V and 8 bases at J; junction bases unmatched: 12. The CDR3 totals 14 residues. The germline V gene encodes CDR1 MNHEY and CDR2 SMNVEV (reference sequence). As DNA, the CDR3 is TGTGCCAGCACGAAGCAGGGGGCCGGACAAGAAGCTTTCTTT. Amino acids: CASTKQGAGQEAFF.

The CDR3 spells CASSPMILPGETQYF. CDR3 DNA sequence: TGTGCCAGCTCTCCCATGATACTCCCAGGGGAGACCCAGTACTTC. The rearrangement uses TRBV18 and TRBJ2-5, with D perhaps TRBD1 (5 bases). Trimming shortened V by 6 bases and J by 5 bases, and 19 bases separated the two germline ends. Germline V lookup: CDR1 KGHSH, CDR2 LQKENI. This CDR3 spans 15 amino acids.

The V call is TRBV30, the J call TRBJ2-3; TRBD2 might be the D (6 bases). Trimming removed 2 bases from V and 0 bases from J, with 15 bases in between. The CDR3 is 16 residues long. Germline-derived CDR1 and CDR2 are GTSNPN and SVGIG (reference sequence). The DNA for the CDR3 is TGTGCCTGGAGTTCAAAGCGGGCCGCAAGCACAGATACGCAGTATTTT. It codes for CAWSSKRAASTDTQYF.

V gene TRBV7-3 combines with J gene TRBJ2-3; tentatively, D is TRBD2 (5 bases). The V and J ends lost 1 base and 5 bases respectively, with 10 bases between them. The germline V gene has CDR1 SGHTA and CDR2 FQGTGA. There are 14 residues in the CDR3. The CDR3 nucleotides are TGTGCCAGCAGCTTAAACTCCGGACTAGATACGCAGTATTTT. It codes for CASSLNSGLDTQYF.

This sequence joins TRBV5-4 and TRBJ2-1; no reliable D call. The ends were cut back, 5 bases at V and 9 bases at J, with 18 bases in the middle. The CDR3 is 14 amino acids. CDR1 and CDR2 from the germline V gene are SGHNT and YYREEE (reference sequence). CDR3 in amino acids: CASRFTGPFGEQFF. The CDR3, as DNA: TGTGCCAGCAGATTCACGGGCCCTTTCGGTGAGCAGTTCTTC. Full variable domain (rest looked up from reference TRBV5-4 and TRBJ2-1): ETGVTQSPTHLIKTRGQQVTLRCSSQSGHNTVSWYQQALGQGPQFIFQYYREEENGRGNFPPRFSGLQFPNYSSELNVNALELDDSALYLCASRFTGPFGEQFFGPGTRLTVL.

The CDR3 nucleotides read TGTGCCAGCAGCACACTCCTGGGGGGTAGTACAGATACGCAGTATTTT. Translation gives CASSTLLGGSTDTQYF. This chain joins TRBV7-6 and TRBJ2-3; the D gene is possibly TRBD2 (6 bases). Per the germline V gene, CDR1 is SGHVS and CDR2 is FNYEAQ. The CDR3 is made up of 16 amino acids. V lost 5 bases, J lost 3 bases, and 18 bases lay in between.

This clone came up a few times. The rearrangement links TRBV6-4 to TRBJ1-5; D ambiguous. The length of the CDR3 is 13 residues. V was trimmed by 4 bases and J by 4 bases, leaving 8 bases between them. Germline CDR1 MRHNA, CDR2 SNTAGT. CDR3: CASSATENQPQHF. The DNA of the CDR3 is TGTGCCAGCAGTGCAACAGAGAATCAGCCCCAGCATTTT.

The rearrangement uses TRBV6-1 and TRBJ2-7, with TRBD2 identical over 12 bases. Trimming took 4 bases from V and 3 from J; bases not matched to a gene: 10. This CDR3 is 17 amino acids long. Germline assignment: CDR1 MNHNS and CDR2 SASEGT. The CDR3 is CASSVKLAGGPNYEQYF. The CDR3 bases are TGTGCCAGCAGTGTTAAGCTAGCGGGGGGGCCGAACTACGAGCAGTACTTC.

The chain couples TRBV6-1 to TRBJ2-7, with a possible D match to TRBD1 (6 bases). CDR1 is MNHNS and CDR2 is SASEGT in the germline V gene. Between the trimmed V and J ends, which lost 0 bases and 0 bases, there was a span of 9 bases. CDR3 length: 15 amino acids. CDR3 sequence reads: CASSEAPGVSYEQYF. Written as DNA, the CDR3 is TGTGCCAGCAGTGAAGCGCCAGGGGTCTCCTACGAGCAGTACTTC.

This chain uses TRBV6-6 with TRBJ2-7; D not certain. Germline CDR1 reads MNHNY; CDR2 reads SVGAGI (reference sequence). The CDR3 loop spans 11 amino acids. V was shortened by 0 bases and J by 9 bases, with 6 bases between the two germline ends. CDR3 residues: CASSYSQWQYF. The CDR3 nucleotides are TGTGCCAGCAGTTACTCCCAGTGGCAGTACTTC.

The CDR3 loop is CSVAVRLTNTEAFF. CDR3 DNA sequence: TGCAGCGTAGCCGTAAGGCTTACGAACACTGAAGCTTTCTTT. This chain connects TRBV29-1 to TRBJ1-1; D unresolved. The CDR3 contains 14 residues. Germline assignment: CDR1 SQVTM and CDR2 ANQGSEA. V was clipped by 6 bases and J by 1 base, with 15 bases between them.

This clone has only one observation. The V call is TRBV7-9, the J call TRBJ1-1; D might be TRBD1 (6 bases). CDR3 length: 13 residues. Germline V gives CDR1 SEHNR, CDR2 FQNEAQ (reference sequence). Trimming cost V 4 bases and J 7 bases, with 13 bases left between them. This CDR3 is CASSSDSTLEAFF. The DNA for the CDR3 is TGTGCCAGCAGCTCGGACAGCACCCTTGAAGCTTTCTTT.

This chain uses TRBV7-9 with TRBJ1-5, with 10 nucleotides matching TRBD1. The CDR3 runs 17 residues. Per the germline V gene, CDR1 is SEHNR and CDR2 is FQNEAQ (reference sequence). The V gene end was trimmed by 4 bases and the J gene end by 1 base; junction bases not matched to a gene: 7. The CDR3 DNA reads TGTGCCAGCAGCTCGACAGGGGGCGAGGGCAGCAATCAGCCCCAGCATTTT. This translates into CASSSTGGEGSNQPQHF.

The rearrangement uses TRBV10-3 and TRBJ2-3; perhaps D is TRBD1 or TRBD2 (5 bases each). The ends were cut back, 6 bases at V and 1 base at J, with 14 bases in the middle. This CDR3 is 15 amino acids long. Germline CDR1 reads ENHRY; CDR2 reads SYGVKD. The CDR3 region is CAIRPGTEGTDTQYF. DNA of the CDR3: TGTGCCATCAGGCCCGGGACGGAGGGCACAGATACGCAGTATTTT.

The chain couples TRBV4-3 to TRBJ2-6; D may be TRBD1 (6 bases). The V gene's germline CDR1 is LGHNA and CDR2 YSLEER. V shed 4 bases and J shed 2 bases, with 15 bases lying between them. The CDR3 is 17 amino acids. CDR3 residues: CASSPGESAAGANVLTF. As DNA, the CDR3 is TGCGCCAGCAGCCCAGGGGAAAGTGCAGCTGGGGCCAACGTCCTGACTTTC.

This rearrangement joins TRBV7-9 to TRBJ2-1; 14 positions match TRBD2. V trimming: 5 bases; J trimming: 14 bases; junction bases outside the gene matches: 11. The germline V gene has CDR1 SEHNR and CDR2 FQNEAQ (reference sequence). The CDR3 length is 15 residues. CDR3 sequence (DNA): TGTGCCAGCAGCGCGGCCGGGACTAGCGGGAGTGTTAAGTTCTTC. Protein product: CASSAAGTSGSVKFF.

The rearrangement links TRBV6-1 to TRBJ1-1; D not resolved. With 2 bases removed from V and 0 bases from J, the gap between germline ends came to 13 bases. CDR1 is MNHNS and CDR2 is SASEGT in the germline V gene. The CDR3 is made up of 16 amino acids. This CDR3 reads CASSELWGRMNTEAFF. The CDR3 coding sequence is TGTGCCAGCAGTGAACTCTGGGGAAGGATGAACACTGAAGCTTTCTTT.

This clone was detected only a few times. This CDR3 reads CASSPIFNEQFF. CDR3 DNA: TGTGCCAGCAGCCCGATCTTCAATGAGCAGTTCTTC. The chain joins TRBV7-9 to TRBJ2-1; no clear D gene. V was trimmed by 5 bases and J by 6 bases, leaving 8 bases between them. The CDR3 totals 12 residues. Germline loops: CDR1 SEHNR, CDR2 FQNEAQ (reference sequence).

V is TRBV6-1 and J is TRBJ1-4; 8 bases are a match to TRBD1. Germline trimming cut 6 bases from V and 8 bases from J; bases unmatched to any gene: 5. The V gene's germline CDR1 is MNHNS and CDR2 SASEGT. CDR3 size: 13 residues. This CDR3 is CASSGTGREKLFF. DNA for the CDR3: TGTGCCAGCAGCGGGACAGGTCGAGAAAAACTGTTTTTT.

The chain combines TRBV7-8 with TRBJ1-1, with unresolved D. There are 15 residues in the CDR3. Germline CDR1 SGHVS, CDR2 FQNEAQ. With 1 base removed from V and 0 bases from J, the gap between germline ends came to 9 bases. The CDR3 DNA sequence: TGTGCCAGCAGCTTAGTCTTGAACATGAACACTGAAGCTTTCTTT. Its protein product is CASSLVLNMNTEAFF.

In DNA form, the CDR3 reads TGTGCCAGCAGCTTGGGGACAGCTACGAACACTGAAGCTTTCTTT. Residues: CASSLGTATNTEAFF. This chain links TRBV5-4 with TRBJ1-1, with D perhaps TRBD1 (6 bases). The CDR3 has 15 amino acids. The V gene's germline CDR1 is SGHNT and CDR2 YYREEE (reference sequence). With 0 bases removed from V and 1 base from J, the gap between germline ends came to 10 bases.

The gene calls are TRBV19 and TRBJ1-3; maybe TRBD1 (5 bases). Germline values: CDR1 LNHDA, CDR2 SQIVND (reference sequence). This CDR3 is built from 16 residues. The V gene lost 6 bases and the J gene lost 8 bases, with 23 bases spanning the gap. Written as DNA, the CDR3 is TGTGCCAGTAGGGGGCCAGCACAAGGGTTCTGGGACACCATATATTTT. Translated, it gives CASRGPAQGFWDTIYF.

The chain recombines TRBV7-3 with TRBJ2-7; D gene uncertain. Trimming removed 2 bases at V and 4 bases at J, with 9 bases between. This CDR3 comprises 13 residues. CDR1 is SGHTA and CDR2 is FQGTGA in the germline V gene. The CDR3 bases are TGTGCCAGCAGCTTAGGTGCAAATTACGAGCAGTACTTC. Translating it yields CASSLGANYEQYF.